This TCR beta chain was documented in a study of blood T cell repertoires in COVID-19. Produced via immunoSEQ multiplex PCR; TCRdb's table is partial and in-frame only. The data contain more than 85,000 clones, over 75% of them singletons. Germline V lookup: CDR1 SGHAT, CDR2 FQNNGV. Losses at the gene ends were 5 bases for V and 2 bases for J; bases not matched to a gene: 8. The CDR3 totals 15 residues. The TCR originated in a woman in her sixties with acute or convalescent COVID-19. V gene TRBV11-2 combines with J gene TRBJ2-7; TRBD1 agrees at 8 bases. The sequenced sample was peripheral blood. The chain's CDR3 is CASSTRTGSPYEQYF. The CDR3 DNA sequence: TGTGCCAGCAGCACTCGGACAGGGAGTCCCTACGAGCAGTACTTC.